The next 5 T cell receptor beta chains were all read from a single sample in a study of OX40 agonist ivuxolimab in advanced cancers. Libraries were prepared by immunoSEQ multiplex PCR; TCRdb keeps only in-frame clonotypes and omits some of them. The sample lists approximately 30,000 clones; 82% were seen once. The sequencing here drew on CD4+ or CD8+ T cells sorted from blood, taken in a trial of the OX40 agonist ivuxolimab. All receptors come from an adult with an advanced solid tumor such as melanoma, head and neck, liver or kidney cancer.

This clone was seen only once. J is TRBJ2-7 and V is TRBV29-1, with 9 bases lining up with TRBD1. This CDR3 is 14 amino acids long. With V trimmed by 4 bases and J by 6 bases, 10 bases remained unmatched. The germline gives CDR1 SQVTM, CDR2 ANQGSEA. CDR3: CSVGGGQGLGEQYF. The CDR3, as DNA: TGCAGCGTTGGAGGCGGACAGGGGTTGGGCGAGCAGTACTTC.

J is TRBJ2-3 and V is TRBV7-2, with 8 positions matching TRBD2. The junction had 3 bases not matched to a gene; V was cut back by 6 bases and J by 1 base. From germline, CDR1 is SGHTA and CDR2 FQGNSA. The CDR3 covers 14 residues. The CDR3 DNA reads as TGTGCCAGCAGGAGCGGGGGAGGCACAGATACGCAGTATTTT. It encodes CASRSGGGTDTQYF.

The CDR3 DNA sequence: TGCAGCGCCCGGCACGGGGGCTATGGCTACACCTTC. It is translated as CSARHGGYGYTF. The chain uses TRBV29-1 and TRBJ1-2; D may be TRBD1 (5 bases). Germline loops: CDR1 SQVTM, CDR2 ANQGSEA. This CDR3 contains 12 residues. Between the trimmed V and J ends, which lost 7 bases and 4 bases, there was a span of 13 bases.

CDR3 loop: CASSHGLNTEAFF. The CDR3 bases are TGTGCCAGCAGCCATGGGTTGAACACTGAAGCTTTCTTT. This chain links TRBV14 with TRBJ1-1; the D is unclear. Looked up from germline, CDR1 is SGHDN and CDR2 is FVKESK. Trimming removed 3 bases from V and 0 bases from J, with 5 bases in between. CDR3 length equals 13 residues.

V and J are TRBV7-9 and TRBJ2-7; D is possibly TRBD1 (5 bases). Trimming pared 0 bases from V and 3 bases from J, leaving 6 bases between. CDR3 length: 13 amino acids. Per germline, CDR1 SEHNR and CDR2 FQNEAQ (reference sequence). CDR3 DNA: TGTGCCAGCAGCTTAGCGGGGCTCTACGAGCAGTACTTC. Protein: CASSLAGLYEQYF.